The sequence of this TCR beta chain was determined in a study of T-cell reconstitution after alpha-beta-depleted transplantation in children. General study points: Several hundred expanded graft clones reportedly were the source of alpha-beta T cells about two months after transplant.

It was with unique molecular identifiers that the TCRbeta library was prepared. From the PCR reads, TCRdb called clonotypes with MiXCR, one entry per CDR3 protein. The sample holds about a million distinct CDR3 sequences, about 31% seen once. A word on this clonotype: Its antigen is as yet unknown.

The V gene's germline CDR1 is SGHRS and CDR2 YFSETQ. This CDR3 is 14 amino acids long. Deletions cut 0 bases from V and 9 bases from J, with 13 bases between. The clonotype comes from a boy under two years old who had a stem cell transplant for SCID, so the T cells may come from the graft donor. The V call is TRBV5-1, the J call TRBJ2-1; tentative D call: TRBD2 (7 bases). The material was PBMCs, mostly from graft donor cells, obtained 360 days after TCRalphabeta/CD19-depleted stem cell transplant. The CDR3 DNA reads TGCGCCAGCAGCTTGGACCGGGGGGCGGGTGAGCAGTTCTTC. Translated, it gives CASSLDRGAGEQFF.